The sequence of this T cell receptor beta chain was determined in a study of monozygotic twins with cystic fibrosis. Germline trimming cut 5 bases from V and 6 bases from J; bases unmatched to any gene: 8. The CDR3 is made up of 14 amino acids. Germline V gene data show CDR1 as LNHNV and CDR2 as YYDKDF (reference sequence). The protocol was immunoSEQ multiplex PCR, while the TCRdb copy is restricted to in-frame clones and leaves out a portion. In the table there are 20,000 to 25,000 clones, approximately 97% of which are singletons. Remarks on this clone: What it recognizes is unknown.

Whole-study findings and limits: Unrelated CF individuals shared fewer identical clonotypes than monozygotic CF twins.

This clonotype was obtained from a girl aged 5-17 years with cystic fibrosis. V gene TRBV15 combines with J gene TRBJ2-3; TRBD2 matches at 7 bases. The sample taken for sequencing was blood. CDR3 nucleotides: TGTGCCACCAGCGCGAGCGGGGTGAGGGATACGCAGTATTTT. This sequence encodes CATSASGVRDTQYF.